What follows are 25 T cell receptor beta chains derived from one specimen sequenced in a study of blood T cell repertoires in COVID-19. Clones were sequenced by immunoSEQ multiplex PCR, and TCRdb holds only the in-frame ones, with some missing. The data hold approximately 120,000 clones, with 75% to 90% observed a single time. The sequencing input was peripheral blood. The source of these receptors is a human donor in a cohort sampled during active COVID-19.

This rearrangement joins TRBV5-1 to TRBJ1-6, with D possibly matching TRBD1 (6 bases). CDR3 length: 14 residues. The germline CDR1 and CDR2 sequences are SGHRS and YFSETQ. The V end was cut by 0 bases, the J end by 7 bases, with 8 bases between. CDR3 amino acids: CASSLGQANSPLHF. CDR3 DNA: TGCGCCAGCAGCTTGGGACAGGCAAATTCACCCCTCCACTTT.

The chain is built from TRBV7-9 and TRBJ2-7; weak D call: TRBD2 (6 bases). V shed 4 bases and J shed 6 bases, with 19 bases lying between them. CDR1 and CDR2 from the germline V gene are SEHNR and FQNEAQ (reference sequence). The CDR3 extends over 15 amino acids. CDR3 nucleotides: TGTGCCAGCAGCTCTTGGACTACCAAGCCGGGCGAGCAGTACTTC. This codes for CASSSWTTKPGEQYF.

The V gene is TRBV7-8, the J gene TRBJ2-7, with TRBD2 identical over 9 bases. Germline V gene lookup returns CDR1 SGHVS and CDR2 FQNEAQ. The CDR3 is 18 residues long. Losses at the gene ends were 1 base for V and 1 base for J; bases not matched to a gene: 11. As DNA, the CDR3 is TGTGCCAGCAGCTTAGTTGGTAGCGGGGGCCCTTCTTCCTACGAGCAGTACTTC. This encodes CASSLVGSGGPSSYEQYF.

The chain uses TRBV6-5 and TRBJ2-7; D may be TRBD1 (6 bases). Germline CDR1 is MNHEY and CDR2 is SVGAGI. The CDR3 covers 13 residues. The ends were cut back, 6 bases at V and 2 bases at J, with 11 bases in the middle. Written as DNA, the CDR3 is TGTGCCAGCAGAACAGGGCAACCCTACGAGCAGTACTTC. Amino acids: CASRTGQPYEQYF.

This chain joins TRBV18 and TRBJ1-4; D is unresolved. The CDR3 totals 13 residues. CDR1 and CDR2 from the germline V gene are KGHSH and LQKENI. Deletions cut 2 bases from V and 5 bases from J, with 6 bases between. The CDR3 DNA reads TGTGCCAGCTCACCAGATCGGAATGAAAAACTGTTTTTT. Translation: CASSPDRNEKLFF.

V is TRBV27 and J is TRBJ1-2; 8 nucleotides line up with TRBD1. Looked up from germline, CDR1 is MNHEY and CDR2 is SMNVEV (reference sequence). The V and J ends lost 4 bases and 2 bases, in that order; junction bases with no gene match: 6. The CDR3 length is 15 residues. The CDR3 here is CASSYIGQGNYGYTF. CDR3 DNA sequence: TGTGCCAGCAGTTATATAGGACAGGGCAACTATGGCTACACCTTC.

The chain carries TRBV4-2 and TRBJ1-3; D is perhaps TRBD1 (6 bases). The V gene lost 7 bases and the J gene lost 2 bases, with 9 bases spanning the gap. This CDR3 is built from 13 residues. Germline V gene sequence: CDR1 LGHNA, CDR2 YNFKEQ. CDR3 DNA: TGTGCCAGCAAAGGGGGGGCTGGAAACACCATATATTTT. Translating gives CASKGGAGNTIYF.

The chain couples TRBV6-1 to TRBJ2-7; 8 bases are a match to TRBD2. The length of the CDR3 is 15 residues. The germline CDR1 and CDR2 sequences are MNHNS and SASEGT. The J segment lost 0 bases and the V segment lost 3 bases, leaving 4 bases of the junction unmatched. As DNA, the CDR3 is TGTGCCAGCAGTGACGCTAGCGGGCCCTCCTACGAGCAGTACTTC. Amino acids: CASSDASGPSYEQYF.

The chain joins TRBV7-8 to TRBJ1-1; a possible D gene is TRBD1 (5 bases). Germline V gene data show CDR1 as SGHVS and CDR2 as FQNEAQ. The CDR3 contains 18 residues. V was trimmed by 1 base and J by 0 bases, leaving 18 bases between them. This CDR3 reads CASSLVLSERGLNTEAFF. DNA of the CDR3: TGTGCCAGCAGCTTAGTGTTGTCAGAACGGGGGTTGAACACTGAAGCTTTCTTT.

This sequence joins TRBV5-4 and TRBJ2-7; 7 bases are a match to TRBD1. Germline CDR1 SGHNT, CDR2 YYREEE (reference sequence). V was clipped by 3 bases and J by 2 bases; unmatched bases: 8. This CDR3 has 15 residues. This chain's CDR3 is CASSWQTGKAYEQYF. In nucleotides, the CDR3 is TGTGCCAGCAGCTGGCAGACAGGGAAAGCCTACGAGCAGTACTTC.

V and J are TRBV6-6 and TRBJ1-2; D is possibly TRBD1 (5 bases). Trimming removed 3 bases at V and 6 bases at J, with 17 bases between. CDR3 size: 15 residues. Germline V lookup: CDR1 MNHNY, CDR2 SVGAGI (reference sequence). The CDR3: CASSYDGAGGDGYTF. The CDR3 DNA reads as TGTGCCAGCAGTTATGACGGGGCTGGAGGGGATGGCTACACCTTC.

The gene calls are TRBV28 and TRBJ2-5, with 8 bases fitting TRBD2. CDR3 length equals 15 residues. Germline trimming cut 8 bases from V and 4 bases from J; bases unmatched to any gene: 12. CDR1 MDHEN and CDR2 SYDVKM come from the germline V gene. Written as DNA, the CDR3 is TGTGCCAGCGGGGTCGCCCCGCGGGGGGTAGAGACCCAGTACTTC. It specifies CASGVAPRGVETQYF.

This clone has only one observation. This chain links TRBV7-8 with TRBJ2-7; TRBD2 agrees at 7 bases. There are 15 residues in the CDR3. V shed 5 bases and J 7 bases; nucleotides not matched to a gene: 14. The germline V gene encodes CDR1 SGHVS and CDR2 FQNEAQ. The CDR3 reads CASSAPGLSTLEQYF. The CDR3 DNA is TGTGCCAGCAGCGCTCCGGGACTATCCACCCTGGAGCAGTACTTC.

This rearrangement joins TRBV2 to TRBJ1-1; perhaps TRBD1 as D (5 bases). In germline, CDR1 is SNHLY, CDR2 FYNNEI. The ends were cut back, 7 bases at V and 4 bases at J, with 25 bases in the middle. This CDR3 comprises 17 residues. Written as DNA, the CDR3 is TGTGCCAGCATATGGGGGGTCATCGAGAGGGTGAGCACTGAAGCTTTCTTT. It translates to CASIWGVIERVSTEAFF. The whole variable domain, filled in from reference TRBV2 and TRBJ1-1, reads EPEVTQTPSHQVTQMGQEVILRCVPISNHLYFYWYRQILGQKVEFLVSFYNNEISEKSEIFDDQFSVERPDGSNFTLKIRSTKLEDSAMYFCASIWGVIERVSTEAFFGQGTRLTVV.

The rearrangement links TRBV5-6 to TRBJ1-1; D uncertain. Trimming took off 7 bases at V and 2 bases at J, with 12 bases between the two ends. The CDR3 is 13 residues long. CDR1 and CDR2 from the germline V gene are SGHDT and YYEEEE. The CDR3 here is CASGGRGNTEAFF. In DNA form, the CDR3 reads TGTGCCAGCGGAGGGCGGGGAAACACTGAAGCTTTCTTT.

This clone was detected only once. The V gene is TRBV7-9, the J gene TRBJ1-4; 7 nucleotides line up with TRBD1. Germline lookup yields CDR1 SEHNR and CDR2 FQNEAQ (reference sequence). The CDR3 loop spans 14 amino acids. The ends lost 5 bases at V and 8 bases at J; junction bases unmatched: 8. The CDR3 DNA reads as TGTGCCAGCAGCGCCGGGACAGTAAACGAAAAACTGTTTTTT. Translating gives CASSAGTVNEKLFF.

V and J are TRBV5-6 and TRBJ1-2; 8 positions agree with TRBD1. Looked up from germline, CDR1 is SGHDT and CDR2 is YYEEEE. The V and J ends lost 2 bases and 6 bases, in that order; junction bases with no gene match: 12. The CDR3 totals 16 residues. The CDR3 protein is CASSLQDRVVVNGYTF. In DNA form, the CDR3 reads TGTGCCAGCAGCTTACAGGACAGGGTTGTGGTGAATGGCTACACCTTC.

The chain is built from TRBV19 and TRBJ1-1; a possible D gene is TRBD1 (5 bases). The CDR3 loop spans 13 amino acids. Per the germline V gene, CDR1 is LNHDA and CDR2 is SQIVND (reference sequence). V was shortened by 6 bases and J by 5 bases, with 13 bases between the two germline ends. In nucleotides, the CDR3 is TGTGCCAGTAGCGGGGGAGGTTGGACTGAAGCTTTCTTT. Its translation: CASSGGGWTEAFF.

A note on this clone: Additional DNA sequences in this sample encode the identical CDR3. The J gene is TRBJ1-2, the V gene TRBV10-3; tentatively, D is TRBD1 (5 bases). Trimming took 0 bases from V and 4 from J, leaving 12 bases between them. The CDR3 runs 15 residues. Germline CDR1 is ENHRY and CDR2 is SYGVKD. The CDR3 reads CAISESQGGVYGYTF. CDR3 in DNA: TGTGCCATCAGTGAGTCGCAGGGAGGGGTCTATGGCTACACCTTC.

This chain links TRBV5-4 with TRBJ1-2, with 8 nucleotides matching TRBD1. Losses at the gene ends were 0 bases for V and 5 bases for J; bases not matched to a gene: 9. Germline loops: CDR1 SGHNT, CDR2 YYREEE (reference sequence). CDR3 length: 16 residues. CDR3 amino acids: CASSLGAGGTYYGYTF. As DNA, the CDR3 is TGTGCCAGCAGCTTGGGCGCAGGGGGCACTTATTATGGCTACACCTTC.

The chain employs TRBV18 and TRBJ2-5; 10 bases map to TRBD2. Looked up from germline, CDR1 is KGHSH and CDR2 is LQKENI. The junction had 11 bases not matched to a gene; V was cut back by 0 bases and J by 7 bases. This CDR3 is 17 amino acids long. CDR3 coding DNA: TGTGCCAGCTCACCACCGTCAGTAGCGGGAGGTTCGGGGACCCAGTACTTC. Amino acids: CASSPPSVAGGSGTQYF.

The gene calls are TRBV12-3 or TRBV12-4 and TRBJ2-5; tentatively, D is TRBD1 (6 bases). The CDR3 is 13 amino acids. Trimming shortened V by 4 bases and J by 5 bases, and 11 bases separated the two germline ends. CDR3 nucleotide sequence: TGTGCCAGCAGTTACAGGGTGGGCGAGACCCAGTACTTC. Its translation: CASSYRVGETQYF.

This clone has a single count. This chain connects TRBV6-2 or TRBV6-3 to TRBJ2-3, with 7 bases matching TRBD2. V dropped 5 bases and J dropped 0; count of bases not matched to a gene: 5. Per germline, CDR1 MNHEY and CDR2 SVGEGT. This CDR3 is built from 15 residues. In DNA, the CDR3 is TGTGCCAGCAGTCCAACTAGCGCTAGCACAGATACGCAGTATTTT. Its translation is CASSPTSASTDTQYF.

This clone appeared once. The chain couples TRBV19 to TRBJ2-7, with 7 bases matching TRBD2. The CDR3 extends over 16 amino acids. Germline V gives CDR1 LNHDA, CDR2 SQIVND (reference sequence). J lost 2 bases, V lost 6 bases, and 13 bases had no gene match. CDR3 nucleotide sequence: TGTGCCAGTAGCGTGGGACTACCAGACGACCCCTACGAGCAGTACTTC. This gives the protein CASSVGLPDDPYEQYF.

The rearrangement uses TRBV2 and TRBJ2-1; TRBD2 aligns across 8 bases. Germline values: CDR1 SNHLY, CDR2 FYNNEI. CDR3 length: 13 residues. V trimming: 8 bases; J trimming: 9 bases; junction bases outside the gene matches: 9. CDR3 nucleotides: TGTGCCAGCGCCCTTACGGGAGGGGGTGAGCAGTTCTTC. Amino acid sequence: CASALTGGGEQFF.